Presented here are 8 T cell receptor beta chains from one specimen sequenced in a study of blood T cell repertoires in COVID-19. Sequencing used immunoSEQ multiplex PCR; TCRdb keeps in-frame clones, though not all of them. The data show about 81,000 clones, around 89% seen once. Sequencing was done on a sample of PBMCs or T cells enriched from blood (not recorded which). These receptors were taken from a woman between 50 and 59 years old with acute COVID-19.

This chain links TRBV5-1 with TRBJ2-7, with 7 bases that match TRBD2. The CDR3 totals 17 residues. With V trimmed by 0 bases and J by 3 bases, 12 bases remained unmatched. Germline CDR1 SGHRS, CDR2 YFSETQ. CDR3 coding DNA: TGCGCCAGCAGCTTGGCCGCGGGGGACGTATGGAACTACGAGCAGTACTTC. This sequence encodes CASSLAAGDVWNYEQYF.

J is TRBJ2-7 and V is TRBV5-6, with D possibly TRBD2 on 5 matching bases. The CDR3 runs 13 residues. The V end lost 7 bases, the J end lost 3 bases, and 14 bases lay between the germline ends. CDR1 and CDR2 from the germline V gene are SGHDT and YYEEEE. CDR3 bases: TGTGCCAGCCTGGAGGCGGGCCACTACGAGCAGTACTTC. Amino acid sequence: CASLEAGHYEQYF.

The sample holds one count of this clone. The chain links TRBV18 to TRBJ1-6; no reliable D call. From germline, CDR1 is KGHSH and CDR2 LQKENI. V dropped 3 bases and J dropped 5 bases, with 8 bases sitting between them. This CDR3 is 14 amino acids long. The CDR3 loop is CASSPQRDNSPLHF. DNA for the CDR3: TGTGCCAGCTCACCCCAACGGGATAATTCACCCCTCCACTTT.

The V and J genes are TRBV29-1 and TRBJ1-1, with unresolved D. Looked up from germline, CDR1 is SQVTM and CDR2 is ANQGSEA. The CDR3 is made up of 13 amino acids. Trimming cost V 2 bases and J 5 bases, with 12 bases left between them. Here the CDR3 reads CSVESDGGTEAFF. The CDR3 nucleotides read TGCAGCGTTGAAAGCGACGGCGGAACTGAAGCTTTCTTT.

This chain connects TRBV14 to TRBJ1-2; D is uncertain. The CDR3 covers 15 residues. Trimming removed 3 bases from V and 6 bases from J, with 17 bases in between. Looked up from germline, CDR1 is SGHDN and CDR2 is FVKESK. The CDR3 DNA is TGTGCCAGCAGCCACCGGGGAGCCGCGATGGATGGCTACACCTTC. Translation: CASSHRGAAMDGYTF.

This rearrangement joins TRBV30 to TRBJ1-1; D gene uncertain. Between the trimmed V and J ends, which lost 2 bases and 0 bases, there was a span of 7 bases. The CDR3 totals 13 residues. The germline CDR1 and CDR2 sequences are GTSNPN and SVGIG (reference sequence). This chain's CDR3 is CAWSTYMNTEAFF. The CDR3 region has the DNA TGTGCCTGGAGTACGTACATGAACACTGAAGCTTTCTTT.

The chain combines TRBV11-2 with TRBJ1-5; perhaps TRBD1 as D (5 bases). Germline CDR1 reads SGHAT; CDR2 reads FQNNGV. The CDR3 contains 16 residues. V lost 5 bases and J 3 bases, leaving 17 bases between the germline ends. CDR3 loop: CASSPGKGKDNQPQHF. For the CDR3, the DNA is TGTGCCAGCAGCCCAGGGAAGGGCAAGGACAATCAGCCCCAGCATTTT.

The chain carries TRBV29-1 and TRBJ1-1; D not certain. The V end lost 2 bases, the J end lost 3 bases, and 4 bases lay between the germline ends. The CDR3 totals 11 residues. The germline gives CDR1 SQVTM, CDR2 ANQGSEA. The CDR3 DNA follows: TGCAGCGTTGAACGGGACACTGAAGCTTTCTTT. Amino acid sequence: CSVERDTEAFF.